Reported below is one T cell receptor (beta chain). Its target is unknown. Profiling relied on immunoSEQ multiplex PCR, and the TCRdb table lists in-frame clones only, not all of them. The sample consists of more than 65,000 clones, 90% of them appearing once. This specimen comes from a study of T cell clones after liver transplantation. Findings and limits, study-wide: Post-transplant, graft-donor-reactive CD4 TCRbeta sequences in blood dropped significantly in 5 of 8 subjects.

CDR1 is MDHEN and CDR2 is SYDVKM in the germline V gene. The junction had 8 bases not matched to a gene; V was cut back by 6 bases and J by 2 bases. The CDR3 contains 15 residues. Specimen: CD4+ T cells from blood, collected before liver transplant. This TCR came from a human donor who received a liver transplant. This sequence joins TRBV28 and TRBJ2-7; 9 bases align to TRBD1. CDR3: CASRPTGGAAYEQYF. The DNA for the CDR3 is TGTGCCAGCAGGCCTACAGGGGGCGCGGCCTACGAGCAGTACTTC. The full variable domain, its missing parts supplied by reference TRBV28 and TRBJ2-7, is DVKVTQSSRYLVKRTGEKVFLECVQDMDHENMFWYRQDPGLGLRLIYFSYDVKMKEKGDIPEGYSVSREKKERFSLILESASTNQTSMYLCASRPTGGAAYEQYFGPGTRLTVT.